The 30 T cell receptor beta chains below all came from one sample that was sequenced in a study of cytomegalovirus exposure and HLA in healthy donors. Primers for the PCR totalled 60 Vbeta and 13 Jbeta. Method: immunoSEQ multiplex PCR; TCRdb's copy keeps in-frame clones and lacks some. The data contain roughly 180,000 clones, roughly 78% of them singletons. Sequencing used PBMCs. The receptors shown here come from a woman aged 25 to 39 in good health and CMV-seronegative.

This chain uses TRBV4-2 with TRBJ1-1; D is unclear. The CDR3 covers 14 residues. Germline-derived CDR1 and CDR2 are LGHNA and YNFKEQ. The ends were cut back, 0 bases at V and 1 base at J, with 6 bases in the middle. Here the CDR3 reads CASSQEAENTEAFF. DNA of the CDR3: TGTGCCAGCAGCCAAGAAGCCGAGAACACTGAAGCTTTCTTT.

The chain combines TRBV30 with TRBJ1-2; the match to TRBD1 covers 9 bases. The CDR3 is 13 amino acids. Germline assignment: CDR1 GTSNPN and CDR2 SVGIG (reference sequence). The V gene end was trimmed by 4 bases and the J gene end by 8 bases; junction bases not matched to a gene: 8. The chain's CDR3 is CAWTYRGLGGYTF. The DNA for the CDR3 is TGTGCCTGGACCTACAGGGGGCTGGGCGGCTACACCTTC.

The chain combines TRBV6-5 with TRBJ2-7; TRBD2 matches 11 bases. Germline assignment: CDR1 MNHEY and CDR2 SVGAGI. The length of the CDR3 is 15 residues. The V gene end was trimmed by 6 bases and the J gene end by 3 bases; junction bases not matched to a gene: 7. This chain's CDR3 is CASSLGLAGGYEQYF. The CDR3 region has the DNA TGTGCCAGCAGCCTCGGACTAGCGGGCGGCTACGAGCAGTACTTC.

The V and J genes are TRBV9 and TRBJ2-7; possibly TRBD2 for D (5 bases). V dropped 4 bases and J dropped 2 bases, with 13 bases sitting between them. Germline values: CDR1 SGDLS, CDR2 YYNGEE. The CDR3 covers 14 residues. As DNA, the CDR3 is TGTGCCAGCAGCCCCCTTGCGGGTACCTACGAGCAGTACTTC. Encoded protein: CASSPLAGTYEQYF.

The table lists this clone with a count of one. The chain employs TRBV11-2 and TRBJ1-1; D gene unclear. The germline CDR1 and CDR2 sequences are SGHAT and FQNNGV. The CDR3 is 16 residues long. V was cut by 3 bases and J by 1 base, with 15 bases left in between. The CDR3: CASSFKLDLGNTEAFF. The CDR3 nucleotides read TGTGCCAGCAGCTTCAAACTCGATCTTGGGAACACTGAAGCTTTCTTT.

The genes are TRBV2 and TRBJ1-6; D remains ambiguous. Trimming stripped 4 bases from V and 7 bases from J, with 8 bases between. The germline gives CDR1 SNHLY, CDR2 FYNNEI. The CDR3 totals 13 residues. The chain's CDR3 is CASSGSWNSPLHF. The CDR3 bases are TGTGCCAGCAGTGGCAGTTGGAATTCACCCCTCCACTTT.

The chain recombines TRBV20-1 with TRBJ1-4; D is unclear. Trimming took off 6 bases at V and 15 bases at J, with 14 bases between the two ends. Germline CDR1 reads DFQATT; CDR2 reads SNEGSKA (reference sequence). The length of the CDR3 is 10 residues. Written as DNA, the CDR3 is TGCAGTGCCACTAGCGGGGATGTGTTTTTT. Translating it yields CSATSGDVFF.

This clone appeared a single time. The CDR3 protein is CASSRSTGGIYGYTF. The CDR3 coding sequence is TGCGCCAGCAGCCGCTCGACAGGGGGCATATATGGCTACACCTTC. The V call is TRBV5-1, the J call TRBJ1-2; 10 bases are a match to TRBD1. V gave up 4 bases and J gave up 5 bases; unmatched junction bases: 8. This CDR3 comprises 15 residues. Looked up from germline, CDR1 is SGHRS and CDR2 is YFSETQ.

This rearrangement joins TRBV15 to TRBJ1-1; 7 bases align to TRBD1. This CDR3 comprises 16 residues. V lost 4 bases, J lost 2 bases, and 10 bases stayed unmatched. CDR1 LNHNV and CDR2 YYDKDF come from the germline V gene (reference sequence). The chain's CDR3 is CATSMEPGTANTEAFF. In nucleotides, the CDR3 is TGTGCCACCAGCATGGAGCCGGGGACAGCCAACACTGAAGCTTTCTTT.

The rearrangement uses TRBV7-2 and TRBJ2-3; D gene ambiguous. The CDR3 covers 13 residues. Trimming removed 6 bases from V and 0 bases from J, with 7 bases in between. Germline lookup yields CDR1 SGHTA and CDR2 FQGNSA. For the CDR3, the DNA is TGTGCCAGCAGGATAGTCAGCACAGATACGCAGTATTTT. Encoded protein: CASRIVSTDTQYF.

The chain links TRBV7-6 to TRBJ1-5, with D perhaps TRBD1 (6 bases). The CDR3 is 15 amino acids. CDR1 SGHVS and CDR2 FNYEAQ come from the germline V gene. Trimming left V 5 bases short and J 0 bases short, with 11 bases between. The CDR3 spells CASSADRYSNQPQHF. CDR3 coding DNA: TGTGCCAGCAGCGCTGACAGGTATAGCAATCAGCCCCAGCATTTT.

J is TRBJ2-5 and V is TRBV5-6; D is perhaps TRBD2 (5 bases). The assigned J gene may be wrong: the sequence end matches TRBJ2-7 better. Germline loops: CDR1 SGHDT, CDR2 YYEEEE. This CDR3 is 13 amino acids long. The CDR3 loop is CASTRDPSYEQYF. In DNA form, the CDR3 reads TGTGCCAGCACCCGGGATCCGTCCTACGAGCAGTACTTC.

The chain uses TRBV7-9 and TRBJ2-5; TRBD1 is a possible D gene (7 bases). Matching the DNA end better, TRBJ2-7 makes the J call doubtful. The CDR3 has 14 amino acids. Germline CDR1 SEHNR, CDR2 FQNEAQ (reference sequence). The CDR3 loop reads CASSLARDSYEQYF. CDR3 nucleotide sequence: TGTGCCAGCAGCTTAGCGCGGGACAGCTACGAGCAGTACTTC.

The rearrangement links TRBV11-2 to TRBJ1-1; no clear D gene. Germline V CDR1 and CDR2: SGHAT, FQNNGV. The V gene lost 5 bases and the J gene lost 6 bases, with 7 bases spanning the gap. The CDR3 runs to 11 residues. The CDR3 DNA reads TGTGCCAGCAGCCACTTCGCTGAAGCTTTCTTT. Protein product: CASSHFAEAFF.

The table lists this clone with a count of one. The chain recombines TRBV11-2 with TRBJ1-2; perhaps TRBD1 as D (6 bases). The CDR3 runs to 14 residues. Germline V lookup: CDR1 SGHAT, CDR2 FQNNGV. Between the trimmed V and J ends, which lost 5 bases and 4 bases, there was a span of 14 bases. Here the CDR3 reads CASSPLVGGYGYTF. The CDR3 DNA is TGTGCCAGCAGCCCTCTAGTAGGGGGCTATGGCTACACCTTC.

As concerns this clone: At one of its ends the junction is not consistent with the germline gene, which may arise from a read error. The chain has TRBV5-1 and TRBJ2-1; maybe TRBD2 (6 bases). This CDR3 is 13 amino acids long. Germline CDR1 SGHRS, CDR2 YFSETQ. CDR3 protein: CASSRDSNNEQFF. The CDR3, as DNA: TGCGCCAGCAGCCGGGACTCCAACAATGAGCAGTTCTTC.

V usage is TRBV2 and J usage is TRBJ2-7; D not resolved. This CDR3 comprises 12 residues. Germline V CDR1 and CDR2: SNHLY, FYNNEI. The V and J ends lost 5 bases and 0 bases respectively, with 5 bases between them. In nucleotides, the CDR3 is TGTGCCAGCAGTCTTGTCTCCTACGAGCAGTACTTC. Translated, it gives CASSLVSYEQYF. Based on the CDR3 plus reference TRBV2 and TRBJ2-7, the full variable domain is EPEVTQTPSHQVTQMGQEVILRCVPISNHLYFYWYRQILGQKVEFLVSFYNNEISEKSEIFDDQFSVERPDGSNFTLKIRSTKLEDSAMYFCASSLVSYEQYFGPGTRLTVT.

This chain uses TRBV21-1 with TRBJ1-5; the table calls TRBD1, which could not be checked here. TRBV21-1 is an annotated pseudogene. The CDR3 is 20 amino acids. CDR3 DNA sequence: TGTGCCAGCAGCAAATTCTGCGACGGCAGGGCGTTTTATAGCAATCAGCCCCAGCATTTT. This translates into CASSKFCDGRAFYSNQPQHF.

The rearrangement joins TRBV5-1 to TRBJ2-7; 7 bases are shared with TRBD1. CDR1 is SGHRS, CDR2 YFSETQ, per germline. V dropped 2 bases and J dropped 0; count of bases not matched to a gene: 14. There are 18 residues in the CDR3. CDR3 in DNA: TGCGCCAGCAGCTTACCAGGGTTAAAACAGGGGTTCTCCTACGAGCAGTACTTC. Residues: CASSLPGLKQGFSYEQYF.

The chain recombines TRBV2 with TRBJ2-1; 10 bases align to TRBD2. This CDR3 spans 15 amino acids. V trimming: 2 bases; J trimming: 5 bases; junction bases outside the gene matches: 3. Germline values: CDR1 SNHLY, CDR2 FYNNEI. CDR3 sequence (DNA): TGTGCCAGCAGTGAAAGTCTAGCGGGGGACAATGAGCAGTTCTTC. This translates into CASSESLAGDNEQFF. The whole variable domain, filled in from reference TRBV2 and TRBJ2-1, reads EPEVTQTPSHQVTQMGQEVILRCVPISNHLYFYWYRQILGQKVEFLVSFYNNEISEKSEIFDDQFSVERPDGSNFTLKIRSTKLEDSAMYFCASSESLAGDNEQFFGPGTRLTVL.

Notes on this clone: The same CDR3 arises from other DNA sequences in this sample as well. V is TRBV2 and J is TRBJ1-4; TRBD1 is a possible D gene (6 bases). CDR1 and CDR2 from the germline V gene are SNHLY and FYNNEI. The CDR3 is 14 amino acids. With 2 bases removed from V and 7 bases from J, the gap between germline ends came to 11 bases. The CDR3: CASSERGRGEKLFF. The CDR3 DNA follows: TGTGCCAGCAGTGAAAGGGGGAGGGGTGAAAAACTGTTTTTT.

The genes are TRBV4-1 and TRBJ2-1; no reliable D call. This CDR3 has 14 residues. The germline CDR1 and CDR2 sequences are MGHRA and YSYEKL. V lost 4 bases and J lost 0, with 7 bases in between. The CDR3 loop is CASSPPGSYNEQFF. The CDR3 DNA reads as TGCGCCAGCAGCCCCCCGGGCTCCTACAATGAGCAGTTCTTC.

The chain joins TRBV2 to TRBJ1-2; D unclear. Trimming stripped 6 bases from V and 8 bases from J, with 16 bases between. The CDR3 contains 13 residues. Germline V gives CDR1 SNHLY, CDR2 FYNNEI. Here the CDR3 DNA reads TGTGCCAGCAGCGCCTCCCTCCGGTCCGGCTACACCTTC. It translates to CASSASLRSGYTF.

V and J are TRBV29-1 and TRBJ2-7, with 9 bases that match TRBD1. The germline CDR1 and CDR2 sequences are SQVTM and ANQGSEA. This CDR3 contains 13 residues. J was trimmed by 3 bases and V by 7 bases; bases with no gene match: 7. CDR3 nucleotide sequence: TGCAGCGCCACAGGGGGCTCAAGCTACGAGCAGTACTTC. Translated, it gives CSATGGSSYEQYF.

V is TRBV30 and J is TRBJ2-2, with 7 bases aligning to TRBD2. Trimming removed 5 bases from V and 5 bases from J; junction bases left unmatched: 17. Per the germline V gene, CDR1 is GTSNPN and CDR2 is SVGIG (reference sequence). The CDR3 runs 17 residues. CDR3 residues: CAWWSQGGRSGTGELFF. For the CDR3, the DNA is TGTGCCTGGTGGAGTCAGGGCGGGAGAAGTGGGACCGGGGAGCTGTTTTTT.

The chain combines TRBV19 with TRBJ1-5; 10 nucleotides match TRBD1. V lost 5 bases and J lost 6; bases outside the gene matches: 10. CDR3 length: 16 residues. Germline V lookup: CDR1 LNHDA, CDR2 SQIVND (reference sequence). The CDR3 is CASSLRRTGGSQPQHF. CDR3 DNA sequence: TGTGCCAGTAGTCTCAGACGGACAGGGGGAAGTCAGCCCCAGCATTTT.

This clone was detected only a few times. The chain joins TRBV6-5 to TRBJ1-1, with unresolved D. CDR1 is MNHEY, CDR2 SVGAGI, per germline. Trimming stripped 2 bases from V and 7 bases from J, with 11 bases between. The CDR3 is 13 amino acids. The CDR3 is CASSYLPLSEAFF. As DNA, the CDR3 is TGTGCCAGCAGTTACCTCCCCTTGAGTGAAGCTTTCTTT.

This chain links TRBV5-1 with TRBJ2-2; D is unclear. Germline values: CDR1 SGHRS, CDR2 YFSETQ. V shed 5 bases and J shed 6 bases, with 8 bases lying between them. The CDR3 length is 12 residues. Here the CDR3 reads CASSESPGELFF. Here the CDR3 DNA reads TGCGCCAGCAGTGAGAGCCCCGGGGAGCTGTTTTTT.

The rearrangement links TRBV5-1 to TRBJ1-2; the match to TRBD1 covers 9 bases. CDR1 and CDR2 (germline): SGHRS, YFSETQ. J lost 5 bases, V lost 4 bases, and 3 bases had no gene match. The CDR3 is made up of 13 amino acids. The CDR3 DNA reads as TGCGCCAGCAGCATAGGACAGGGGTATGGCTACACCTTC. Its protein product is CASSIGQGYGYTF.

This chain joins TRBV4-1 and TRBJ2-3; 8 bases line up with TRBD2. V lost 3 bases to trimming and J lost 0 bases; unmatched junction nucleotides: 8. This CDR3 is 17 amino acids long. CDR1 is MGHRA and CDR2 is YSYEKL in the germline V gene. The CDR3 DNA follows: TGCGCCAGCAGCCACCCTTCGGGGGGGAAAAGCACAGATACGCAGTATTTT. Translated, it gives CASSHPSGGKSTDTQYF.